This TCR beta chain was sequenced during a study of T cells expressing NK-cell markers. Reprocessing the 5' RACE reads, TCRdb reports a single entry for every CDR3 protein and omits DNA. This sample lists tens of thousands of distinct CDR3 sequences; its ten largest clones have 50% to 75%. The CDR3 runs to 14 residues. Germline lookup yields CDR1 MNHEY and CDR2 SMNVEV (reference sequence). The material sequenced was blood T cells: a sorted CD56 or NKG2C T cell subset, CD4+ or CD8+ T cells, or bulk PBMC T cells (not recorded which). The chain joins TRBV27 to TRBJ1-3; TCRdb lists TRBD1, though no DNA is available to test this call. The sequence came from a woman between 18 and 75 years old in good health. The CDR3 spells CASQGLGSGNTIYF.